This T cell receptor beta chain was captured in a study of blood T cell repertoires in COVID-19. The data were produced by immunoSEQ multiplex PCR, yet TCRdb's version contains in-frame clones alone and is incomplete. This table has some 500,000 clones, roughly nine tenths appearing once. Germline CDR1 MNHEY, CDR2 SVGAGI. The CDR3 is 14 residues long. Trimming took 6 bases from V and 5 from J, leaving 16 bases between them. This sequence was found in a woman aged 50 to 60 with COVID-19, enrolled during active disease. The genes are TRBV6-5 and TRBJ1-1; a weak D match, TRBD1 (5 bases). The specimen sequenced was peripheral blood. Written as DNA, the CDR3 is TGTGCCAGCAGACAGTCGACAGTTTGGACTGAAGCTTTCTTT. Protein: CASRQSTVWTEAFF.